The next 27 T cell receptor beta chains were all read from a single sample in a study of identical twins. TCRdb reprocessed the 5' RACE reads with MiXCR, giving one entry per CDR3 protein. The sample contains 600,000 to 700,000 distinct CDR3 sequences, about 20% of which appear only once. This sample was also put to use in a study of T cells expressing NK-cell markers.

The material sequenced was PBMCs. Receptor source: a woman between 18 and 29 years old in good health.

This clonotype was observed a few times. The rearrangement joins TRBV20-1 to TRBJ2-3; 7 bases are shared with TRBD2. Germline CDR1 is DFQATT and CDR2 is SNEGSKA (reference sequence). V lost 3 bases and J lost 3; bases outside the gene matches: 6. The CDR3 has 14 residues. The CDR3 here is CSASIAGETDTQYF. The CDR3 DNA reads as TGCAGTGCTAGTATCGCGGGGGAGACAGATACGCAGTATTTT.

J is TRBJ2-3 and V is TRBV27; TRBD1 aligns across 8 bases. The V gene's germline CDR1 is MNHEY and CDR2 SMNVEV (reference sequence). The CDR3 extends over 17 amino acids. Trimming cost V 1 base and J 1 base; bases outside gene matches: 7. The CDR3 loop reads CASSLLYRTGRTDTQYF. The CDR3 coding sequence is TGTGCCAGCAGTTTATTATATCGGACAGGGCGCACAGATACGCAGTATTTT.

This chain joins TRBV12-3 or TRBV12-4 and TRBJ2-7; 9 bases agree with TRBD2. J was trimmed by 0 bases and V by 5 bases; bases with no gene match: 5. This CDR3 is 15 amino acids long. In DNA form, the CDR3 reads TGTGCCAGCAGTGTCTATAGCGGGAGCTCCTACGAGCAGTACTTC. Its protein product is CASSVYSGSSYEQYF.

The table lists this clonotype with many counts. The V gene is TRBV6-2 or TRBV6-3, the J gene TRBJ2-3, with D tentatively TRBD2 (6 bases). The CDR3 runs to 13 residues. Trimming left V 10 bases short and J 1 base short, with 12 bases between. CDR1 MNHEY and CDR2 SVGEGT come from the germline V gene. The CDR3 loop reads CAMPGLRTDTQYF. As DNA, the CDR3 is TGTGCCATGCCGGGACTCCGCACAGATACGCAGTATTTT.

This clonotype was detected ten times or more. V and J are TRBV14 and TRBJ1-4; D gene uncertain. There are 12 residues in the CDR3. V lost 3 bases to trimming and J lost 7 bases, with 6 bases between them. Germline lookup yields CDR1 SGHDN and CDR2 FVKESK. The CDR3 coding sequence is TGTGCCAGCAGCCAGTGGGGTGAAAAACTGTTTTTT. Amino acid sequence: CASSQWGEKLFF. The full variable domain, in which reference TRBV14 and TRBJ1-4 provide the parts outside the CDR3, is EAGVTQFPSHSVIEKGQTVTLRCDPISGHDNLYWYRRVMGKEIKFLLHFVKESKQDESGMPNNRFLAERTGGTYSTLKVQPAELEDSGVYFCASSQWGEKLFFGSGTQLSVL.

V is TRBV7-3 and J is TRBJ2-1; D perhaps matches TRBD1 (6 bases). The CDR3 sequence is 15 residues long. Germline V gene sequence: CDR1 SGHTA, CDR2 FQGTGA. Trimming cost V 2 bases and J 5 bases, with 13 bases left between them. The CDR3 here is CASSLSGTPNNEQFF. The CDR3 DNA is TGTGCCAGCAGCTTATCCGGGACACCTAACAATGAGCAGTTCTTC.

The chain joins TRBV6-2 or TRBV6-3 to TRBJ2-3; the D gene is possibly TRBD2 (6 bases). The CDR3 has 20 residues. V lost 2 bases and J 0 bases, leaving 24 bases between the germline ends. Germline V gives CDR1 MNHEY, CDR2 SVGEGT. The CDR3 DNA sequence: TGTGCCAGCAGTTACCCAAACCAGAAACATAGCGGCTCCAGCACAGATACGCAGTATTTT. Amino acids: CASSYPNQKHSGSSTDTQYF.

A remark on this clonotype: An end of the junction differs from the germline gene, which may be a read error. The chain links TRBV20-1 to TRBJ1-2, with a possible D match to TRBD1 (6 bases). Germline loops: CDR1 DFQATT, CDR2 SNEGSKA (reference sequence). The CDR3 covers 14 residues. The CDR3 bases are TGCAGTGCTAGAGACCCCGGGAGGGGACACGCCGTGACTTTC. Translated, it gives CSARDPGRGHAVTF.

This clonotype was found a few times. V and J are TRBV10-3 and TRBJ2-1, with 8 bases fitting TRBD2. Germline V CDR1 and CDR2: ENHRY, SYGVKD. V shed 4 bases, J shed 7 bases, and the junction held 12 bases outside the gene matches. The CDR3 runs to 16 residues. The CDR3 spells CAISGGPAREVNEQFF. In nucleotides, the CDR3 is TGTGCCATCAGTGGGGGCCCGGCGCGGGAGGTTAATGAGCAGTTCTTC.

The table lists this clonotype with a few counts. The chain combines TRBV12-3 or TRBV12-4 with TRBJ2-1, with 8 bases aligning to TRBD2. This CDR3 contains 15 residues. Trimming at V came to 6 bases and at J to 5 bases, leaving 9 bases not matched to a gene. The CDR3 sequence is CASSWSGSIHNEQFF. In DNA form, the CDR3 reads TGTGCCAGCAGCTGGAGCGGGAGTATCCACAATGAGCAGTTCTTC.

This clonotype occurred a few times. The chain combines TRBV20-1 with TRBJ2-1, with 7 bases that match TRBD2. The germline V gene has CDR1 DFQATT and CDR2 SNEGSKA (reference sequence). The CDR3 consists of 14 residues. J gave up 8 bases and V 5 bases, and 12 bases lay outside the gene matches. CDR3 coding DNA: TGCAGTGCTCGCCACCTGGCGGGAGATGATGAGCAGTTCTTC. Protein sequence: CSARHLAGDDEQFF.

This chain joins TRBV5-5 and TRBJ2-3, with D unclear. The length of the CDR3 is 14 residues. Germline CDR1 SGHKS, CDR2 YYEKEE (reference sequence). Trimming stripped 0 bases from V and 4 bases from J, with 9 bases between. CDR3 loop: CASSLVTSPDTQYF. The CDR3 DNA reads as TGTGCCAGCAGCTTGGTGACCAGCCCAGATACGCAGTATTTT.

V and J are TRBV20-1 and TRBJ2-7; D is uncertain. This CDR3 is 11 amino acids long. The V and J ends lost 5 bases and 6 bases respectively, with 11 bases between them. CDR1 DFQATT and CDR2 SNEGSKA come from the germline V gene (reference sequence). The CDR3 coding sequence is TGCAGTGCTGCCCAAGACCGCGAGCAGTACTTC. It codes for CSAAQDREQYF.

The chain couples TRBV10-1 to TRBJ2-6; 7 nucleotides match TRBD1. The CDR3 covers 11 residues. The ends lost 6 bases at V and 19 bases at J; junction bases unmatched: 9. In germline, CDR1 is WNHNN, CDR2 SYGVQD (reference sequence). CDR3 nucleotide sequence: TGCGCCAGCAGGGTACAGGGGAAGATTACTTTC. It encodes CASRVQGKITF.

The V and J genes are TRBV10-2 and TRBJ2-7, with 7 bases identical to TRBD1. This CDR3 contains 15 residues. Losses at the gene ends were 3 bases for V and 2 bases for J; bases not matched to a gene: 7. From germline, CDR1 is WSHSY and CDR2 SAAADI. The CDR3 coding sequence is TGCGCCAGCAGTGAAAATCACAGGGGCCCCTACGAGCAGTACTTC. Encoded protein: CASSENHRGPYEQYF.

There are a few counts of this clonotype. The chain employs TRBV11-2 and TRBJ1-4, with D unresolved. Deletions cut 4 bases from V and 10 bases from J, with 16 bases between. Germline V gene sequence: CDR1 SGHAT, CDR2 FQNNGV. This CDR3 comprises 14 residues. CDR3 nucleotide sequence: TGTGCCAGCAGCTCCCCAGGCATGAGTGCAAAACTGTTTTTT. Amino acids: CASSSPGMSAKLFF. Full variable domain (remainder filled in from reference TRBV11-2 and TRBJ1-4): EAGVAQSPRYKIIEKRQSVAFWCNPISGHATLYWYQQILGQGPKLLIQFQNNGVVDDSQLPKDRFSAERLKGVDSTLKIQPAKLEDSAVYLCASSSPGMSAKLFFGSGTQLSVL.

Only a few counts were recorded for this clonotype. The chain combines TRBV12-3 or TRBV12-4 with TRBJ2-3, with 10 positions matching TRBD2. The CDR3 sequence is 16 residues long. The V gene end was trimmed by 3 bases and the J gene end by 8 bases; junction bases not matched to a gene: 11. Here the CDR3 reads CASSFHSSGGRTTQYF. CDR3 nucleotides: TGTGCCAGCAGTTTCCATTCTAGCGGGGGTCGAACTACGCAGTATTTT.

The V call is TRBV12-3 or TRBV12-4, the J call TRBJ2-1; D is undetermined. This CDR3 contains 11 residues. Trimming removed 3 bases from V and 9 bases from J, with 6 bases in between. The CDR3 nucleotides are TGTGCCAGCAGTTTTGAGTCTGAGCAGTTCTTC. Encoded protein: CASSFESEQFF.

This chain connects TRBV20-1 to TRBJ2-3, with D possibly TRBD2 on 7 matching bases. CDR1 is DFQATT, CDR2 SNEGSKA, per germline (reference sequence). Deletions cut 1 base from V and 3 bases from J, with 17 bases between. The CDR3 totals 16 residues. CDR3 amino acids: CSARGPRGAWTDTQYF. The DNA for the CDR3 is TGCAGTGCTAGAGGCCCCCGGGGGGCCTGGACAGATACGCAGTATTTT.

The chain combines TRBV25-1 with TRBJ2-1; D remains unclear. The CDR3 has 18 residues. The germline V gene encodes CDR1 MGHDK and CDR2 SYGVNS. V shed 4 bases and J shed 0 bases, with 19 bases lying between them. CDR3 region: CASSGWLSDRSSYNEQFF. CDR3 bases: TGTGCCAGCAGTGGGTGGCTGTCTGACCGGAGCTCCTACAATGAGCAGTTCTTC.

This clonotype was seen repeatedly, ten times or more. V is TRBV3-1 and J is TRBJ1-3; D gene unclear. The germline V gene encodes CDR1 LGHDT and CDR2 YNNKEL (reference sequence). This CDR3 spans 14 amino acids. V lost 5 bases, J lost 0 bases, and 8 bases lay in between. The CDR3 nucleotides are TGTGCCAGCAGCTACGACCTCTCTGGAAACACCATATATTTT. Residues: CASSYDLSGNTIYF.

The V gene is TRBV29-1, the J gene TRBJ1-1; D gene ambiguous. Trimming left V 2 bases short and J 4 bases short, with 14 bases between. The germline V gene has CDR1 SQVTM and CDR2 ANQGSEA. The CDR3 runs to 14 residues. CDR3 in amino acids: CSVERPGVGTEAFF. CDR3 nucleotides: TGCAGCGTTGAACGGCCCGGGGTGGGCACTGAAGCTTTCTTT. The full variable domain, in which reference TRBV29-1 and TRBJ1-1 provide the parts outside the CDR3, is SAVISQKPSRDICQRGTSLTIQCQVDSQVTMMFWYRQQPGQSLTLIATANQGSEATYESGFVIDKFPISRPNLTFSTLTVSNMSPEDSSIYLCSVERPGVGTEAFFGQGTRLTVV.

CDR3 sequence (DNA): TGCAGTGCCTTGAGCGGGAGTCTTTACAATGAGCAGTTCTTC. Encoded protein: CSALSGSLYNEQFF. The chain has TRBV20-1 and TRBJ2-1, with 8 nucleotides matching TRBD2. The V gene's germline CDR1 is DFQATT and CDR2 SNEGSKA (reference sequence). The CDR3 is 14 amino acids. With 6 bases clipped from V and 4 bases from J, the junction kept 8 bases outside the gene matches.

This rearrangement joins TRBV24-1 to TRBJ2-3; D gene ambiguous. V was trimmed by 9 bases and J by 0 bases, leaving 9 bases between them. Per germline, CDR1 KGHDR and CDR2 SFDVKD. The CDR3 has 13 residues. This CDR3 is CATGPGSTDTQYF. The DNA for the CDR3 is TGTGCCACCGGTCCTGGGAGCACAGATACGCAGTATTTT.

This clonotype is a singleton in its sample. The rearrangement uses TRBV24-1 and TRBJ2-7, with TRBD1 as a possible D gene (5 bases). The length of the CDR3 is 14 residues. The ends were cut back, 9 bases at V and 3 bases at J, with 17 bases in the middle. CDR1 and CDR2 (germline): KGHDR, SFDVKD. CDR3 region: CATHHGSTDYEQYF. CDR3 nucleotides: TGTGCCACCCATCACGGTTCGACAGACTACGAGCAGTACTTC.

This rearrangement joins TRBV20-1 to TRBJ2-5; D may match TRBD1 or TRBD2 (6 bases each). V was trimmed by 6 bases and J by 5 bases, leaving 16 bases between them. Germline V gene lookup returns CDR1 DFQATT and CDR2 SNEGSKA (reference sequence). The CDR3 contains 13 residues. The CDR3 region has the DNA TGCAGTGCGAGTAGGGGGGCAAGGGAGACCCAGTACTTC. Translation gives CSASRGARETQYF.

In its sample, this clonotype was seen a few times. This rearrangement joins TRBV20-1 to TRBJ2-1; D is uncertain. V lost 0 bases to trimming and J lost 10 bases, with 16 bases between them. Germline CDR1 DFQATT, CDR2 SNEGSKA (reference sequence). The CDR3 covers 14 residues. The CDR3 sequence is CSARDPRQRGEQFF. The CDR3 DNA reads TGCAGTGCTAGAGACCCCCGGCAGCGTGGGGAGCAGTTCTTC.